The sequence of this T cell receptor (beta chain) was determined in a study of Tregs in tolerant kidney transplant recipients (dated by TCRdb to the late 2010s). Regarding the complete study: The transplants used related donors with nonmyeloablative bone marrow transplantation, and mixed chimerism in the human trials was transient. TCRbeta sequencing was used in the study to identify donor-specific regulatory T cells before combined kidney and bone marrow transplantation, and the identified cells were then tracked after transplant.

The research as a whole found: Expanding Tregs with activated donor B cells appeared to identify the most biologically relevant and donor-specific TCRbeta repertoire. Although technical replication error seemed to be minimal, the question of biological reproducibility was not addressed directly. Because the PCR primers were changed over time for some patients, nucleotide-level comparison could not be performed across the samples from those patients. Because only a small number of patients were included, the study had limitations, and the results will need to be validated in larger populations as well as under other immunosuppression protocols. Donor-specific Treg expansion exceeded global Treg expansion in tolerant patients, suggesting antigen-driven rather than nonspecific expansion.

The germline V gene (reference sequence) gives CDR1 as LNHDA and CDR2 as SQIVND. The CDR3 numbers 17 residues from cysteine through phenylalanine. Shown are 42 bases from within the CDR3, in frame from base 1. Relative to germline, V is missing 5 bases and J is missing 1 base, with 14 bases of the junction outside any gene match. Read against the paper, the sample's time point label means: blood sample drawn before combined kidney and bone marrow transplant. Unstimulated Tregs (CD4+CD25+CD127-), CD4+ non-Tregs (CD4+CD25-), CD4 and CD8 cells were FACS-sorted from thawed PBMCs. The patients were a handful of recipients of combined kidney and bone marrow transplants from the ITN036ST trial, and samples were available only for these trial subjects. Healthy control blood was separated into PBMCs by Ficoll density gradient and cryopreserved, and patient PBMCs were collected both before and after transplant.

Comments on this clone: The target of this receptor is not known. The CDR3 end lies 3 residues beyond the end of the read and is filled in from the germline J gene.

For TCRbeta CDR3 sequencing, genomic DNA from the sorted cells was extracted using the QIAGEN DNeasy Blood and Tissue Kit. Through immunoSEQ, high-throughput TCRbeta CDR3 sequencing was done commercially, including PCR amplification with internal controls and bias correction. Regarding the original processing steps: Unique productive TCRbeta sequences were defined by CDR3 nucleotide sequence where primers matched, and otherwise by CDR3 amino acid sequence together with Vbeta and Jbeta genes. As a correction for sorting error, sequences shared between sorted populations at a frequency ratio of 2:1 or less were discarded, and the remaining shared sequences were assigned to the higher population. Donor-reactive sequences were defined as at least 5-fold expanded in CFSE-low cells versus unstimulated cells, with frequency of at least 0.01% in CFSE-low cells. Repertoire divergence was quantified by Jensen-Shannon divergence using the top 100 TCRbeta sequences ranked by frequency. When a sample had multiple sequencing runs, each run was corrected for sorting error separately and the runs were then pooled. TCRdb took this table from immuneACCESS and kept in-frame rearrangements with V and J called. Such tables lack part of the clones; where checked against another copy, unresolved V genes explain under half of the gap, and the rest is unexplained. V, J and clone size are those of that table, while D and trimming were read from the DNA. The record for this sample contains roughly 48,000 clones. The ten largest clones take up 0.85% of the sample.

The sample was CD4+ T cells from blood, taken before the transplant. The receptor's source is a human donor who received a combined kidney and bone marrow transplant. This sequence uses TRBV19 and TRBJ2-7; 7 central nucleotides agree with TRBD2. The DNA read from the CDR3 is TGTGCCAGTAGTTCCAAGCCCCCTAGCGGATCTTCCTACGAG. It encodes CASSSKPPSGSSYE. Given in full, the CDR3 is CASSSKPPSGSSYEQYF.